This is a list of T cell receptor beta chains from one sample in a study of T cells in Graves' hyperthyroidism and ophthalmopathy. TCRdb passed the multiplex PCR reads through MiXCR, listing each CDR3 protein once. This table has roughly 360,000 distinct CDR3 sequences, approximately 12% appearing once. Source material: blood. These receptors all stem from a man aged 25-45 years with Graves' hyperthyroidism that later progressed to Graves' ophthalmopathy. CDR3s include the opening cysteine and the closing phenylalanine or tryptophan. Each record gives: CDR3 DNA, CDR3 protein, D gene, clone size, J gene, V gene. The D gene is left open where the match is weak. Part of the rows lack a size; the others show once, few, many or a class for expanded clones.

CDR3 DNA: TGTGCCATTTCATTAGAACGAAGCAAAAACATTCAGTACTTC; CDR3 protein: CAISLERSKNIQYF; D gene: -; clone size: many; J gene: TRBJ2-4; V gene: TRBV2
CDR3 DNA: TGTGCCAGCAGCGTAGAAGGCAGGGGAGGAGAGCCCCTCCACTTT; CDR3 protein: CASSVEGRGGEPLHF; D gene: -; clone size: many; J gene: TRBJ1-6; V gene: TRBV9
CDR3 DNA: TGTGCCAGCAGCGCCCGGGACAGGGTGAATTCACCCCTCCACTTT; CDR3 protein: CASSARDRVNSPLHF; D gene: TRBD1; clone size: -; J gene: TRBJ1-6; V gene: TRBV9
CDR3 DNA: TGTGCCAGCAGCCGACCAGGGTTGATGAACACTGAAGCTTTCTTT; CDR3 protein: CASSRPGLMNTEAFF; D gene: -; clone size: many; J gene: TRBJ1-1; V gene: TRBV7-9
CDR3 DNA: TGCAGTGCTAGAGTACACGGGCTATGGCCCCAGCATTTT; CDR3 protein: CSARVHGLWPQHF; D gene: -; clone size: many; J gene: TRBJ1-5; V gene: TRBV20-1
CDR3 DNA: TGTGCCAGCAGTTTGAACAGCGGGAGCTCCTACAATGAGCAGTTCTTC; CDR3 protein: CASSLNSGSSYNEQFF; D gene: TRBD2; clone size: -; J gene: TRBJ2-1; V gene: TRBV27
CDR3 DNA: TGCGCCAGCAGCTTGGCAGGGGGCCACTACAATGAGCAGTTCTTC; CDR3 protein: CASSLAGGHYNEQFF; D gene: TRBD1; clone size: many; J gene: TRBJ2-1; V gene: TRBV5-1
CDR3 DNA: TGTGCCAGCAGTTCCCGGACCACCTCTAGCACAGATACGCAGTATTTT; CDR3 protein: CASSSRTTSSTDTQYF; D gene: -; clone size: -; J gene: TRBJ2-3; V gene: TRBV27
CDR3 DNA: TGCAGTGCTATCTTAGCGGGGGGTGACCAAGAGACCCAGTACTTC; CDR3 protein: CSAILAGGDQETQYF; D gene: TRBD2; clone size: -; J gene: TRBJ2-5; V gene: TRBV20-1
CDR3 DNA: TGTGCCAGCAGTTTGGACAGAAGCAATCAGCCCCAGCATTTT; CDR3 protein: CASSLDRSNQPQHF; D gene: -; clone size: many; J gene: TRBJ1-5; V gene: TRBV28
CDR3 DNA: TGTGCCAGCAGTCCAGGGGGCCAACAGCCCCAGCATTTT; CDR3 protein: CASSPGGQQPQHF; D gene: TRBD1; clone size: many; J gene: TRBJ1-5; V gene: TRBV12-3/TRBV12-4
CDR3 DNA: TGTGCCAGCTCACCCCTCAACAGGGGTAGAGATGGCTACACCTTC; CDR3 protein: CASSPLNRGRDGYTF; D gene: TRBD1; clone size: many; J gene: TRBJ1-2; V gene: TRBV18
CDR3 DNA: TGCGCCAGCAGCCGGCCGGGACAGGGAGTCAATCAGCCCCAGCATTTT; CDR3 protein: CASSRPGQGVNQPQHF; D gene: TRBD1; clone size: -; J gene: TRBJ1-5; V gene: TRBV4-1
CDR3 DNA: TGTGCCAGCAGCTCCGACACAGATACGCAGTATTTT; CDR3 protein: CASSSDTDTQYF; D gene: -; clone size: many; J gene: TRBJ2-3; V gene: TRBV28
CDR3 DNA: TGTGCCAGCTCACCGGTGCTCTCGGTCGATGGCTACACCTTC; CDR3 protein: CASSPVLSVDGYTF; D gene: -; clone size: -; J gene: TRBJ1-2; V gene: TRBV18
CDR3 DNA: TGCAGTGCACGGGACAGAACCAAAATGGTGGAACTGTTTTTT; CDR3 protein: CSARDRTKMVELFF; D gene: TRBD1; clone size: -; J gene: TRBJ1-4; V gene: TRBV20-1
CDR3 DNA: TGCAGTGCTCCAAACAGGGGGCGGGACACCGGGGAGCTGTTTTTT; CDR3 protein: CSAPNRGRDTGELFF; D gene: TRBD1; clone size: few; J gene: TRBJ2-2; V gene: TRBV20-1
CDR3 DNA: TGTGCCAGCAGTTCCAGGGGAGACTTGCGGCCCCAGCATTTT; CDR3 protein: CASSSRGDLRPQHF; D gene: -; clone size: many; J gene: TRBJ1-5; V gene: TRBV7-8
CDR3 DNA: TGTGCCACCAGTGCGACAGGGGGCATCGGCTATGGCTACACCTTC; CDR3 protein: CATSATGGIGYGYTF; D gene: TRBD1; clone size: many; J gene: TRBJ1-2; V gene: TRBV24-1
CDR3 DNA: TGTGCCAGCAGCCAAGCTAGGGGACACATGAACACTGAAGCTTTCTTT; CDR3 protein: CASSQARGHMNTEAFF; D gene: -; clone size: many; J gene: TRBJ1-1; V gene: TRBV3-1
CDR3 DNA: TGTGCCAGCAGAACTACTAGCGGGGAGCCAGATACGCAGTATTTT; CDR3 protein: CASRTTSGEPDTQYF; D gene: TRBD2; clone size: many; J gene: TRBJ2-3; V gene: TRBV27
CDR3 DNA: TGTGCCAGCAGTTCCGGGCCCTATCAAAACACTGAAGCTTTCTTT; CDR3 protein: CASSSGPYQNTEAFF; D gene: -; clone size: many; J gene: TRBJ1-1; V gene: TRBV6-1
CDR3 DNA: TGCAGTGCTAGAGGAAGAGGCATCGATGAGCAGTTCTTC; CDR3 protein: CSARGRGIDEQFF; D gene: -; clone size: -; J gene: TRBJ2-1; V gene: TRBV20-1
CDR3 DNA: TGTGCCAGCAGCTTCTCGGGGGGGAAAGATACGCAGTATTTT; CDR3 protein: CASSFSGGKDTQYF; D gene: TRBD2; clone size: few; J gene: TRBJ2-3; V gene: TRBV7-9
CDR3 DNA: TGTGCCAGCTCACGCGACAGCTCTGGGGCCAACGTCCTGACTTTC; CDR3 protein: CASSRDSSGANVLTF; D gene: -; clone size: few; J gene: TRBJ2-6; V gene: TRBV18
CDR3 DNA: TGTGCCAGCATCCGGGAGGGCTACGAGCAGTACTTC; CDR3 protein: CASIREGYEQYF; D gene: TRBD2; clone size: many; J gene: TRBJ2-7; V gene: TRBV2
CDR3 DNA: TGTGCCAGCAGTTCCCCCGGGACAGGGAGTTCGACCCAGTACTTC; CDR3 protein: CASSSPGTGSSTQYF; D gene: TRBD1; clone size: many; J gene: TRBJ2-5; V gene: TRBV28
CDR3 DNA: TGCAGTGCTAGAATAAACAGGGTGGACTATGGCTACACCTTC; CDR3 protein: CSARINRVDYGYTF; D gene: -; clone size: -; J gene: TRBJ1-2; V gene: TRBV20-1
CDR3 DNA: TGTGCCAGCAGCTTACGCCTAGCGGGGGGGCTTGGCACAGATACGCAGTATTTT; CDR3 protein: CASSLRLAGGLGTDTQYF; D gene: TRBD2; clone size: -; J gene: TRBJ2-3; V gene: TRBV7-8
CDR3 DNA: TGCGCCAGCAGCTTGGCCACAGGGGTTGGCTACACCTTC; CDR3 protein: CASSLATGVGYTF; D gene: TRBD1; clone size: -; J gene: TRBJ1-2; V gene: TRBV5-1
CDR3 DNA: TGCAGTGCCAGACTGCGGGGAGGCACCGGGGAGCTGTTTTTT; CDR3 protein: CSARLRGGTGELFF; D gene: -; clone size: many; J gene: TRBJ2-2; V gene: TRBV20-1
CDR3 DNA: TGTGCCAGCTCACCCGACAGGGACATAATGAAAATGCTGTTTTTT; CDR3 protein: CASSPDRDIMKMLFF; D gene: TRBD1; clone size: few; J gene: TRBJ1-4; V gene: TRBV18
CDR3 DNA: TGTGCCAGCAGCCGTGGGCTAGCGGGCCGCACAGATACGCAGTATTTT; CDR3 protein: CASSRGLAGRTDTQYF; D gene: TRBD2; clone size: -; J gene: TRBJ2-3; V gene: TRBV5-5
CDR3 DNA: TGTGGGTCGGGAGTCTCCTACGAGCAGTACTTC; CDR3 protein: CGSGVSYEQYF; D gene: -; clone size: -; J gene: TRBJ2-7; V gene: TRBV6-1
CDR3 DNA: TGTGCCACCAGTGATAATAGGGACAGAATTTCCCAGTACTTC; CDR3 protein: CATSDNRDRISQYF; D gene: TRBD1; clone size: many; J gene: TRBJ2-5; V gene: TRBV24-1
CDR3 DNA: TGTGCCAGCAGTCAGCCCCACAGGGGACGGATGAATTCACCCCTCCACTTT; CDR3 protein: CASSQPHRGRMNSPLHF; D gene: TRBD1; clone size: -; J gene: TRBJ1-6; V gene: TRBV25-1